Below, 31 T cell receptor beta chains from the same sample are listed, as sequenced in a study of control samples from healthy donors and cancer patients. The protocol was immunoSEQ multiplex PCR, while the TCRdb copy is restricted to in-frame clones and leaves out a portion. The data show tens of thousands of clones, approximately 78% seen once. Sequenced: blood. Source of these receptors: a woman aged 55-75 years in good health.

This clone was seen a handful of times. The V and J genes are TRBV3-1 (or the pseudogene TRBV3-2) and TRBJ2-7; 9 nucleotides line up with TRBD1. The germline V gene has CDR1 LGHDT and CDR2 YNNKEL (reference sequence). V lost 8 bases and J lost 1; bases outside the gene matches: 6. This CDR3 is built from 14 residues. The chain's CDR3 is CASGPDRGSYEQYF. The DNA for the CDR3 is TGTGCCAGCGGGCCCGACAGGGGGTCCTACGAGCAGTACTTC.

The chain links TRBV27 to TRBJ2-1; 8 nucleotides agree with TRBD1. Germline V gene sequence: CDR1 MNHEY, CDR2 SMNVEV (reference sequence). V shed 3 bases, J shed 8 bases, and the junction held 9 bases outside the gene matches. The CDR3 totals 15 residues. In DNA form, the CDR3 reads TGTGCCAGCAGTTTCGACTCCAGGGGGCAGTATGAGCAGTTCTTC. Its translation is CASSFDSRGQYEQFF.

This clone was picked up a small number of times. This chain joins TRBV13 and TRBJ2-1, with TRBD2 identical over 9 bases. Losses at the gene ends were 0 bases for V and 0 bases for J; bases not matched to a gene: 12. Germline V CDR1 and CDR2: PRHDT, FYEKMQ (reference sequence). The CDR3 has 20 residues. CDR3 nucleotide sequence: TGTGCCAGCAGCTTAGGGGACCTCTTTAGCGGGAGTAGCTCCTACAATGAGCAGTTCTTC. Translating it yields CASSLGDLFSGSSSYNEQFF.

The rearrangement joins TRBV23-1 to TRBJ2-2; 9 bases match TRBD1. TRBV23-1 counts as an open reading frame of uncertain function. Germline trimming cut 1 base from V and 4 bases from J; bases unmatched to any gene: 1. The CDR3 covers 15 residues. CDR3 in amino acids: CASSQWTGVTGELFF. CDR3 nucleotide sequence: TGCGCCAGCAGTCAATGGACAGGGGTCACCGGGGAGCTGTTTTTT.

The CDR3 DNA is TGTGCCAGCAGGAATAACCAGGTCAATTCACCCCTCCACTTT. The encoded protein is CASRNNQVNSPLHF. The chain recombines TRBV6-5 with TRBJ1-6, with unresolved D. Trimming removed 6 bases from V and 7 bases from J, with 13 bases in between. The V gene's germline CDR1 is MNHEY and CDR2 SVGAGI. The CDR3 loop spans 14 amino acids.

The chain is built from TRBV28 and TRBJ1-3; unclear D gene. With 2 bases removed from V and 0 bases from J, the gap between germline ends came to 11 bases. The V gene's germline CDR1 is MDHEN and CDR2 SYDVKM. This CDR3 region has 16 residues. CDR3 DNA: TGTGCCAGCAGTTTACCCCACCTGAGCTCTGGAAACACCATATATTTT. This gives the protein CASSLPHLSSGNTIYF.

This chain's CDR3 is CASSQDGIYEQYF. The CDR3 nucleotides read TGCGCCAGCAGCCAAGACGGAATCTACGAGCAGTACTTC. The genes are TRBV4-1 and TRBJ2-7; D is unresolved. The CDR3 spans 13 residues. Germline V gene data show CDR1 as MGHRA and CDR2 as YSYEKL. V lost 0 bases and J 3 bases, leaving 6 bases between the germline ends.

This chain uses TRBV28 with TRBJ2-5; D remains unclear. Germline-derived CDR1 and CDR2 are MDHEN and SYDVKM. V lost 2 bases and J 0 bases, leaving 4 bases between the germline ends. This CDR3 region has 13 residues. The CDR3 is CASSLHYQETQYF. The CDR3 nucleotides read TGTGCCAGCAGTTTACACTACCAAGAGACCCAGTACTTC.

In DNA form, the CDR3 reads TGTGCCACCAGCAGAGATCTAAGTTTCGGGGGCTACACCTTC. This gives the protein CATSRDLSFGGYTF. This rearrangement joins TRBV15 to TRBJ1-2; D is unresolved. The germline V gene has CDR1 LNHNV and CDR2 YYDKDF (reference sequence). Trimming cost V 0 bases and J 8 bases, with 13 bases left between them. The CDR3 extends over 14 amino acids.

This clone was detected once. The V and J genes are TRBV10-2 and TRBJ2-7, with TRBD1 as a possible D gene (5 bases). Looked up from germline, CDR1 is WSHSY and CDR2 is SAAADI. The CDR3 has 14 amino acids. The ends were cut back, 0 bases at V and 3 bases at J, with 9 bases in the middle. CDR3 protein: CASSESQGRYEQYF. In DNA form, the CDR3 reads TGCGCCAGCAGTGAGTCGCAGGGCCGCTACGAGCAGTACTTC.

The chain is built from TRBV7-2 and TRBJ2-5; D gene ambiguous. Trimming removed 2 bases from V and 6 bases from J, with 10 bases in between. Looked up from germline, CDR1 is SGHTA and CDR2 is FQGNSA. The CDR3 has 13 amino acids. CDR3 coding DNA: TGTGCCAGCAGCTTAAACGATGGGAAGACCCAGTACTTC. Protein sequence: CASSLNDGKTQYF.

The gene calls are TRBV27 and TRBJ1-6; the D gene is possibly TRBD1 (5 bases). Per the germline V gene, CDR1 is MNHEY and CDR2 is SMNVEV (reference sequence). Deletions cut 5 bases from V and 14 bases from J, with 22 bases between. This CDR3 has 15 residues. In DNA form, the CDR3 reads TGTGCCAGCAGTCTCACCGGGACCGGGGGTGGAGCCCTCCACTTT. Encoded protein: CASSLTGTGGGALHF.

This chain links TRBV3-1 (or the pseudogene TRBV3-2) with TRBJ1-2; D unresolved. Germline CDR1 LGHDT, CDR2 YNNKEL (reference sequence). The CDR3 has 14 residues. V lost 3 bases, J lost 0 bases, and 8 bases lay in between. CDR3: CASSQQQANYGYTF. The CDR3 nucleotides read TGTGCCAGCAGCCAGCAGCAGGCTAACTATGGCTACACCTTC.

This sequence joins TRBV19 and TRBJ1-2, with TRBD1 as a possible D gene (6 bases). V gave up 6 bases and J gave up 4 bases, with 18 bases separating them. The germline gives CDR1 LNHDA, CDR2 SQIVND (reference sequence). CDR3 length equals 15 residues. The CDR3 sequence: CASRSPEQGGYGYTF. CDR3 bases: TGTGCCAGTAGATCCCCCGAACAGGGCGGCTATGGCTACACCTTC.

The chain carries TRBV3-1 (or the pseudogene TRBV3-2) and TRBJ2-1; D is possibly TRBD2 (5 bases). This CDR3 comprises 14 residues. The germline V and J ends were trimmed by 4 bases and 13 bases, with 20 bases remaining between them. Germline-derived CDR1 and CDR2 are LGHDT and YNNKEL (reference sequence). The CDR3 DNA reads TGTGCCAGCAGCCCACTGAGTAGCGTGACGCGTCAGTTCTTC. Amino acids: CASSPLSSVTRQFF.

In DNA form, the CDR3 reads TGTGCCAGCAGCCAAGACCCGGGGGGCTACGAGCAGTACTTC. Its protein is CASSQDPGGYEQYF. This chain connects TRBV3-1 (or the pseudogene TRBV3-2) to TRBJ2-7; 7 positions agree with TRBD2. V trimming: 0 bases; J trimming: 3 bases; junction bases outside the gene matches: 2. The CDR3 is 14 residues long. Germline CDR1 and CDR2: LGHDT and YNNKEL (reference sequence).

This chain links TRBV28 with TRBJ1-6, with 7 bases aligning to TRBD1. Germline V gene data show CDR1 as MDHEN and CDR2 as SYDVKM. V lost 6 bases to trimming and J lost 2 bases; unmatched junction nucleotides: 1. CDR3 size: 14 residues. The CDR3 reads CASRTGPYNSPLHF. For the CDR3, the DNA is TGTGCCAGCAGGACAGGGCCCTATAATTCACCCCTCCACTTT. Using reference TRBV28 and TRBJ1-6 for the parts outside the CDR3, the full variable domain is DVKVTQSSRYLVKRTGEKVFLECVQDMDHENMFWYRQDPGLGLRLIYFSYDVKMKEKGDIPEGYSVSREKKERFSLILESASTNQTSMYLCASRTGPYNSPLHFGNGTRLTVT.

The CDR3 DNA is TGCAGTGCTAGTGAGGGTGGAGAGCAGTTCTTC. Amino acids: CSASEGGEQFF. The J gene is TRBJ2-1, the V gene TRBV20-1, with TRBD2 as a possible D gene (5 bases). CDR1 and CDR2 (germline): DFQATT, SNEGSKA (reference sequence). V lost 3 bases to trimming and J lost 10 bases, with 10 bases between them. The CDR3 length is 11 residues.

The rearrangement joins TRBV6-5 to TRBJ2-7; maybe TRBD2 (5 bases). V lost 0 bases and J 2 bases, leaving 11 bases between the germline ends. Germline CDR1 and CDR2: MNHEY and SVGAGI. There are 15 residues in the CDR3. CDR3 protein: CASSYSPSRAYEQYF. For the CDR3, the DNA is TGTGCCAGCAGTTACTCCCCTAGCCGAGCCTACGAGCAGTACTTC.

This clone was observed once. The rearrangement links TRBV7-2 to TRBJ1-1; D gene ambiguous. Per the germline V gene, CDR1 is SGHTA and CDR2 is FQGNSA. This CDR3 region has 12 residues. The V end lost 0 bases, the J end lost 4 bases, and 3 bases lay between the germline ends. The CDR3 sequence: CASSLAGTEAFF. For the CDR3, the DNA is TGTGCCAGCAGCTTAGCAGGCACTGAAGCTTTCTTT. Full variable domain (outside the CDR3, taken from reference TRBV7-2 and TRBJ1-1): GAGVSQSPSNKVTEKGKDVELRCDPISGHTALYWYRQSLGQGLEFLIYFQGNSAPDKSGLPSDRFSAERTGGSVSTLTIQRTQQEDSAVYLCASSLAGTEAFFGQGTRLTVV.

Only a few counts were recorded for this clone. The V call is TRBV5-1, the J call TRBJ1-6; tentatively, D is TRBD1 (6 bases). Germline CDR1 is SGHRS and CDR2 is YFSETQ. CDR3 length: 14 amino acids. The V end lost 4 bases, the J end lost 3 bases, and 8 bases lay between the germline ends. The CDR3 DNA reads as TGCGCCAGCAGCACACAGGGCTATAATTCACCCCTCCACTTT. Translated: CASSTQGYNSPLHF.

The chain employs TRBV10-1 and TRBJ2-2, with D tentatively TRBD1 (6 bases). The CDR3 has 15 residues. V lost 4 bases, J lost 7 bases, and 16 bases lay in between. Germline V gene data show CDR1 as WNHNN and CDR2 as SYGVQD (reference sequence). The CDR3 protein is CASSGLQGFGGELFF. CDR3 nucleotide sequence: TGCGCCAGCAGTGGATTGCAGGGGTTTGGCGGGGAGCTGTTTTTT.

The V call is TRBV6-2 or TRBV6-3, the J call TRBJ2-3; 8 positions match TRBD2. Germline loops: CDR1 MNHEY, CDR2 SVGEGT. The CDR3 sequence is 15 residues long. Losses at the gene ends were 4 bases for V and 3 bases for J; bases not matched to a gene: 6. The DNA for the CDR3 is TGTGCCAGCAGTTGGATCACGGGAGGGACAGATACGCAGTATTTT. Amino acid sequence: CASSWITGGTDTQYF.

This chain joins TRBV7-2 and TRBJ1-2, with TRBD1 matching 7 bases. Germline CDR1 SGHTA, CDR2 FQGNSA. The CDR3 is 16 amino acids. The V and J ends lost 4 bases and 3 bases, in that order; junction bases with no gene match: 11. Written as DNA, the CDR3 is TGTGCCAGCAGCTCCCGAATGACAGGGCTGGACTATGGCTACACCTTC. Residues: CASSSRMTGLDYGYTF. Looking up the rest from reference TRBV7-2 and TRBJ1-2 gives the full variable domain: GAGVSQSPSNKVTEKGKDVELRCDPISGHTALYWYRQSLGQGLEFLIYFQGNSAPDKSGLPSDRFSAERTGGSVSTLTIQRTQQEDSAVYLCASSSRMTGLDYGYTFGSGTRLTVV.

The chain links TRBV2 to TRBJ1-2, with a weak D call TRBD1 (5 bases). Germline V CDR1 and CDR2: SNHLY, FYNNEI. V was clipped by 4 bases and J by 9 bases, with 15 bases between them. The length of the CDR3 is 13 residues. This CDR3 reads CASSVIGENRYTF. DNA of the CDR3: TGTGCCAGCAGTGTTATAGGGGAAAACCGCTACACCTTC. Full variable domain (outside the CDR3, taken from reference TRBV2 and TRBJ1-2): EPEVTQTPSHQVTQMGQEVILRCVPISNHLYFYWYRQILGQKVEFLVSFYNNEISEKSEIFDDQFSVERPDGSNFTLKIRSTKLEDSAMYFCASSVIGENRYTFGSGTRLTVV.

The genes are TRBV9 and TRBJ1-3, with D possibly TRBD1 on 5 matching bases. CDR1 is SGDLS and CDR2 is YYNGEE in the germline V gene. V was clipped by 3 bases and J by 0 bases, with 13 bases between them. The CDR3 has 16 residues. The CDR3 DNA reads TGTGCCAGCAGCGGGGGACGGCAGAGCTCTGGAAACACCATATATTTT. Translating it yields CASSGGRQSSGNTIYF.

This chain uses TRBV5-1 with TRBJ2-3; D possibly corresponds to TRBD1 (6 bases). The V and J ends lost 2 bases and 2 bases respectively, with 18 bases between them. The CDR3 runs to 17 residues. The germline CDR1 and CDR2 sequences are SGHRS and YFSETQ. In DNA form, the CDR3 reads TGCGCCAGCAGCTTTGGACCCCCGACAGGCCCCACAGATACGCAGTATTTT. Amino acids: CASSFGPPTGPTDTQYF.

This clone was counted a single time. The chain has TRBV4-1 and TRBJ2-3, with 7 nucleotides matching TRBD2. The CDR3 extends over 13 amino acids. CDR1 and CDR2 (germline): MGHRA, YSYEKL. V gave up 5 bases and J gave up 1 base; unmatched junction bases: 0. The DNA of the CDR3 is TGCGCCAGCAGCGCGGGAGGCACAGATACGCAGTATTTT. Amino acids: CASSAGGTDTQYF.

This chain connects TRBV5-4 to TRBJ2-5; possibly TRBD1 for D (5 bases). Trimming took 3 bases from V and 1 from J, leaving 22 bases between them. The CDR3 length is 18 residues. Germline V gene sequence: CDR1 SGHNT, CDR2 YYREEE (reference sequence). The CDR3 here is CASSSSPPGRRIQETQYF. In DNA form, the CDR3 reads TGTGCCAGCAGCTCCTCTCCCCCAGGGCGGCGAATCCAAGAGACCCAGTACTTC.

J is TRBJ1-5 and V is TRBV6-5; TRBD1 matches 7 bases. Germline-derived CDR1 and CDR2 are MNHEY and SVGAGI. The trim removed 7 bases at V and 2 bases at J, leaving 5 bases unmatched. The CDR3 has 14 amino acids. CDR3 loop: CASNTGAGNQPQHF. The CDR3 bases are TGTGCCAGCAACACAGGGGCCGGCAATCAGCCCCAGCATTTT.

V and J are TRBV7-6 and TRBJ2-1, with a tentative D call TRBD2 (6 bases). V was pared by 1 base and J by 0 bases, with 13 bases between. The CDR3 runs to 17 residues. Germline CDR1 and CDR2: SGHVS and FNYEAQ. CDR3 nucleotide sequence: TGTGCCAGCAGCTTAGGGCCAGTCGGGAGCTCCTACAATGAGCAGTTCTTC. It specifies CASSLGPVGSSYNEQFF.